The 27 T cell receptor beta chains reported below all come from one sample, sequenced in a study of T cells after yellow fever vaccination (dated by TCRdb to between 2019 and 2020). What the treatment or condition label conveys for this sample: live attenuated yellow fever vaccine strain. Library preparation employed 5' RACE. The data were produced on an Illumina HiSeq 2500. The public reads were run again by TCRdb, first through fastp at Q25 and then through MiXCR, and only productive beta chains were kept. For every CDR3 protein sequence, its rows merge into one entry that carries the most common genes and DNA. The table for this sample lists around 100,000 distinct CDR3 sequences; roughly 8.9% of them were counted only once. 25% of the sample is taken by the ten largest. The sequencing used CD8+ T cells sorted from PBMCs, collected 45 days after the yellow fever booster vaccination. The receptors were gathered from a man aged 25 to 40 who received the YFV17D yellow fever vaccine.

V and J are TRBV7-9 and TRBJ2-5; unclear D gene. The CDR3 is made up of 14 amino acids. The V end lost 1 base, the J end lost 5 bases, and 11 bases lay between the germline ends. Germline V gene lookup returns CDR1 SEHNR and CDR2 FQNEAQ (reference sequence). The CDR3 nucleotides read TGTGCCAGCAGCTTAGAGTCAATATGGGAGACCCAGTACTTC. Protein: CASSLESIWETQYF.

This clonotype was seen ten or more times. The chain has TRBV19 and TRBJ2-1; 8 positions agree with TRBD2. The CDR3 is 14 residues long. With V trimmed by 3 bases and J by 7 bases, 5 bases remained unmatched. Germline CDR1 reads LNHDA; CDR2 reads SQIVND (reference sequence). The CDR3 bases are TGTGCCAGTAGTATGTGGCGGGAGGAAAATGAGCAGTTCTTC. This codes for CASSMWREENEQFF.

This clonotype was detected ten times or more. The chain joins TRBV12-3 or TRBV12-4 to TRBJ1-1; the D is unclear. Trimming stripped 6 bases from V and 1 base from J, with 15 bases between. This CDR3 comprises 15 residues. CDR3 region: CASSLAVQTNTEAFF. The CDR3 coding sequence is TGTGCCAGCAGCCTTGCCGTACAAACGAACACTGAAGCTTTCTTT.

The table lists this clonotype with many counts. This chain links TRBV28 with TRBJ2-2, with D tentatively TRBD1 or TRBD2 (5 bases each). V lost 4 bases and J 5 bases, leaving 5 bases between the germline ends. The CDR3 has 12 residues. Germline lookup yields CDR1 MDHEN and CDR2 SYDVKM. The CDR3 here is CASSWGTGELFF. The CDR3 nucleotides are TGTGCCAGCAGTTGGGGGACCGGGGAGCTGTTTTTT.

In this sample, this clonotype turned up many times. This chain uses TRBV29-1 with TRBJ2-5; tentatively, D is TRBD1 (5 bases). This CDR3 has 14 amino acids. Between the trimmed V and J ends, which lost 7 bases and 0 bases, there was a span of 15 bases. Germline V lookup: CDR1 SQVTM, CDR2 ANQGSEA. The CDR3 spells CSALWGMDQETQYF. CDR3 DNA sequence: TGCAGCGCGTTATGGGGCATGGACCAAGAGACCCAGTACTTC.

The J gene is TRBJ2-7, the V gene TRBV29-1; the D gene is possibly TRBD2 (5 bases). Germline V gene lookup returns CDR1 SQVTM and CDR2 ANQGSEA. The V end was cut by 3 bases, the J end by 1 base, with 10 bases between. This CDR3 has 13 residues. The CDR3 loop reads CSVEGSESYEQYF. DNA for the CDR3: TGCAGCGTTGAGGGGAGCGAATCCTACGAGCAGTACTTC.

Here the CDR3 reads CASSFAGSYEQFF. In DNA, the CDR3 is TGTGCCAGCAGCTTCGCCGGGAGCTATGAGCAGTTCTTC. The chain is built from TRBV7-9 and TRBJ2-1; D possibly corresponds to TRBD2 (6 bases). Germline CDR1 and CDR2: SEHNR and FQNEAQ (reference sequence). This CDR3 contains 13 residues. V gave up 3 bases and J gave up 8 bases, with 11 bases separating them.

There are many counts of this clonotype. The gene calls are TRBV5-1 and TRBJ2-2; 7 bases line up with TRBD2. The germline gives CDR1 SGHRS, CDR2 YFSETQ. V lost 4 bases and J lost 3; bases outside the gene matches: 12. This CDR3 is built from 17 residues. The CDR3, as DNA: TGCGCCAGCAGCCCCCCCGCTAGCGGAGCCTACACCGGGGAGCTGTTTTTT. Protein product: CASSPPASGAYTGELFF. The full variable domain, with the rest looked up from reference TRBV5-1 and TRBJ2-2, is KAGVTQTPRYLIKTRGQQVTLSCSPISGHRSVSWYQQTPGQGLQFLFEYFSETQRNKGNFPGRFSGRQFSNSRSEMNVSTLELGDSALYLCASSPPASGAYTGELFFGEGSRLTVL.

This clonotype was counted many times. V is TRBV29-1 and J is TRBJ2-5; D possibly corresponds to TRBD1 (5 bases). Germline loops: CDR1 SQVTM, CDR2 ANQGSEA. This CDR3 contains 12 residues. V was clipped by 7 bases and J by 5 bases, with 14 bases between them. The CDR3: CSADMLGETQYF. CDR3 nucleotides: TGCAGCGCGGACATGTTGGGGGAGACCCAGTACTTC.

This clonotype was picked up many times. The chain uses TRBV12-3 or TRBV12-4 and TRBJ2-7, with D perhaps matching TRBD2 (5 bases). This CDR3 contains 14 residues. V was clipped by 0 bases and J by 4 bases, with 10 bases between them. In DNA form, the CDR3 reads TGTGCCAGCAGTTTAGCGGGAGAAGTGTACGAGCAGTACTTC. This gives the protein CASSLAGEVYEQYF.

The chain couples TRBV11-2 to TRBJ2-2; D is undetermined. The CDR3 length is 16 residues. The germline V and J ends were trimmed by 5 bases and 6 bases, with 19 bases remaining between them. The germline V gene encodes CDR1 SGHAT and CDR2 FQNNGV. The CDR3 protein is CASSLGEAAQAGELFF. CDR3 DNA sequence: TGTGCCAGCAGCCTCGGCGAGGCGGCCCAGGCCGGGGAGCTGTTTTTT. The full variable domain, completed using reference TRBV11-2 and TRBJ2-2, is EAGVAQSPRYKIIEKRQSVAFWCNPISGHATLYWYQQILGQGPKLLIQFQNNGVVDDSQLPKDRFSAERLKGVDSTLKIQPAKLEDSAVYLCASSLGEAAQAGELFFGEGSRLTVL.

This clonotype has at least ten counts. This chain uses TRBV7-6 with TRBJ2-5; the match to TRBD1 covers 8 bases. Trimming at V came to 2 bases and at J to 3 bases, leaving 8 bases not matched to a gene. The CDR3 sequence is 16 residues long. The germline gives CDR1 SGHVS, CDR2 FNYEAQ. CDR3 DNA sequence: TGTGCCAGCAGCTTATTAGCGGACAGGGAAGAAGAGACCCAGTACTTC. As protein: CASSLLADREEETQYF.

This clonotype was observed at least ten times. The CDR3 nucleotides read TGTGCCACGAGAGGGGACTCCTACGAGCAGTACTTC. Amino acids: CATRGDSYEQYF. V gene TRBV7-9 combines with J gene TRBJ2-7; D tentatively reads TRBD1 or TRBD2 (5 bases each). This CDR3 spans 12 amino acids. V was clipped by 10 bases and J by 0 bases, with 10 bases between them. Germline V lookup: CDR1 SEHNR, CDR2 FQNEAQ (reference sequence).

This clonotype came up many times. CDR3 DNA: TGCAGCGTTGAATTAGGGACAGCTACCCAAGAGACCCAGTACTTC. Translated: CSVELGTATQETQYF. J is TRBJ2-5 and V is TRBV29-1, with TRBD1 matching over 7 bases. The CDR3 sequence is 15 residues long. Trimming at V came to 2 bases and at J to 1 base, leaving 7 bases not matched to a gene. The germline gives CDR1 SQVTM, CDR2 ANQGSEA.

This clonotype came up many times. The chain has TRBV27 and TRBJ1-1, with D possibly being TRBD1 (5 bases). The CDR3 loop spans 14 amino acids. Germline values: CDR1 MNHEY, CDR2 SMNVEV (reference sequence). V dropped 1 base and J dropped 5 bases, with 11 bases sitting between them. CDR3 in amino acids: CASSLLGGGTEAFF. The CDR3 DNA reads TGTGCCAGCAGTTTATTGGGGGGTGGAACTGAAGCTTTCTTT.

Many counts were recorded for this clonotype. The chain uses TRBV27 and TRBJ2-1, with 13 bases aligning to TRBD2. The length of the CDR3 is 15 residues. CDR1 is MNHEY, CDR2 SMNVEV, per germline (reference sequence). The V and J ends lost 6 bases and 7 bases, in that order; junction bases with no gene match: 6. The CDR3 protein is CASRPLAGGENEQFF. CDR3 coding DNA: TGTGCCAGCAGGCCACTAGCGGGAGGGGAAAATGAGCAGTTCTTC.

This clonotype was picked up many times. The chain links TRBV28 to TRBJ2-7; 7 bases are a match to TRBD1. The germline V gene has CDR1 MDHEN and CDR2 SYDVKM. CDR3 length: 15 amino acids. V dropped 6 bases and J dropped 1; count of bases not matched to a gene: 9. This CDR3 reads CASRVDRASSYEQYF. The DNA of the CDR3 is TGTGCCAGCAGGGTAGACAGGGCCAGTTCCTACGAGCAGTACTTC.

The CDR3 DNA follows: TGTGCCAGCTCCCCGACAGGGGACCAAGAGACCCAGTACTTC. This codes for CASSPTGDQETQYF. The chain combines TRBV18 with TRBJ2-5; 8 nucleotides agree with TRBD1. This CDR3 is built from 14 residues. Germline lookup yields CDR1 KGHSH and CDR2 LQKENI. J was trimmed by 0 bases and V by 6 bases; bases with no gene match: 3.

The rearrangement joins TRBV12-3 or TRBV12-4 to TRBJ2-6; D is ambiguous. The CDR3 covers 16 residues. The V end lost 7 bases, the J end lost 2 bases, and 15 bases lay between the germline ends. The CDR3 is CASTTYYTAGANVLTF. In DNA, the CDR3 is TGTGCCAGCACTACGTATTACACGGCTGGGGCCAACGTCCTGACTTTC.

By sample fraction, this clonotype is medium-sized (0.01 to 0.1%). The chain joins TRBV27 to TRBJ2-5, with unresolved D. Germline V gives CDR1 MNHEY, CDR2 SMNVEV (reference sequence). V lost 2 bases to trimming and J lost 4 bases, with 2 bases between them. The CDR3 runs 11 residues. The CDR3 region is CASSLGETQYF. CDR3 DNA sequence: TGTGCCAGCAGTTTAGGAGAGACCCAGTACTTC.

There are many counts of this clonotype. The V gene is TRBV10-3, the J gene TRBJ2-1, with D perhaps TRBD2 (5 bases). Germline CDR1 and CDR2: ENHRY and SYGVKD. This CDR3 is built from 13 residues. The V gene lost 8 bases and the J gene lost 6 bases, with 14 bases spanning the gap. The CDR3 DNA sequence: TGTGCCATCCTACTAGATAGTGCCAATGAGCAGTTCTTC. Protein sequence: CAILLDSANEQFF.

This clonotype was observed at least ten times. J is TRBJ1-1 and V is TRBV20-1; D unresolved. The V gene lost 4 bases and the J gene lost 1 base, with 4 bases spanning the gap. Germline V lookup: CDR1 DFQATT, CDR2 SNEGSKA (reference sequence). CDR3 length equals 11 residues. The CDR3 sequence: CSATENTEAFF. Written as DNA, the CDR3 is TGCAGTGCTACGGAGAACACTGAAGCTTTCTTT.

This clonotype was seen many times. The chain has TRBV7-9 and TRBJ2-3; TRBD2 matches at 7 bases. Germline V gene lookup returns CDR1 SEHNR and CDR2 FQNEAQ (reference sequence). The CDR3 runs 14 residues. The V gene end was trimmed by 3 bases and the J gene end by 4 bases; junction bases not matched to a gene: 4. CDR3 in DNA: TGTGCCAGCAGCTTGGCACGGGGGGCAGATACGCAGTATTTT. Encoded protein: CASSLARGADTQYF.

This clonotype was found many times. The chain is built from TRBV5-5 and TRBJ2-1; 10 nucleotides match TRBD2. The CDR3 loop spans 16 amino acids. CDR1 and CDR2 from the germline V gene are SGHKS and YYEKEE (reference sequence). After removal of 3 bases from V and 3 bases from J, the junction contained 6 bases not matched to a gene. The CDR3 protein is CASSSPLAGFYNEQFF. The CDR3 DNA is TGTGCCAGCAGCTCCCCACTAGCGGGGTTCTACAATGAGCAGTTCTTC.

CDR3 bases: TGTGCCAGCGTCCGCGAGCAGTACTTC. Residues: CASVREQYF. The rearrangement joins TRBV7-2 to TRBJ2-7; the D is unclear. This CDR3 spans 9 amino acids. Trimming removed 8 bases at V and 6 bases at J, with 5 bases between. Germline V lookup: CDR1 SGHTA, CDR2 FQGNSA.

This clonotype was recorded a few times. This chain connects TRBV19 to TRBJ1-1; D is unclear. Germline V CDR1 and CDR2: LNHDA, SQIVND (reference sequence). The germline V and J ends were trimmed by 9 bases and 1 base, with 12 bases remaining between them. The CDR3 is 13 amino acids. CDR3 in amino acids: CASTPPENTEAFF. CDR3 bases: TGTGCCAGCACTCCCCCAGAGAACACTGAAGCTTTCTTT.

This clonotype turned up a few times. The chain carries TRBV7-8 and TRBJ2-1; tentative D call: TRBD1 (6 bases). Germline V gene lookup returns CDR1 SGHVS and CDR2 FQNEAQ. This CDR3 contains 18 residues. V lost 4 bases, J lost 0 bases, and 19 bases lay in between. The CDR3, as DNA: TGTGCCAGCAGCTGGCAAGGGACACCTCTTCCCTCCTACAATGAGCAGTTCTTC. As protein: CASSWQGTPLPSYNEQFF.